This T cell receptor beta chain was documented in a study of blood T cell repertoires in COVID-19. This CDR3 has 15 amino acids. V shed 0 bases and J shed 5 bases, with 9 bases lying between them. The germline gives CDR1 SGHDT, CDR2 YYEEEE. Method: immunoSEQ multiplex PCR; TCRdb's copy keeps in-frame clones and lacks some. The table includes about 230,000 clones, approximately 90% detected once. The clonotype was recovered from a man under 40 with COVID-19, enrolled during active disease. Material for sequencing was peripheral blood. This chain connects TRBV5-6 to TRBJ1-6; tentatively, D is TRBD1 (6 bases). CDR3 DNA: TGTGCCAGCAGCTTGGCTCCAGGGGATAATTCACCCCTCCACTTT. It translates to CASSLAPGDNSPLHF.